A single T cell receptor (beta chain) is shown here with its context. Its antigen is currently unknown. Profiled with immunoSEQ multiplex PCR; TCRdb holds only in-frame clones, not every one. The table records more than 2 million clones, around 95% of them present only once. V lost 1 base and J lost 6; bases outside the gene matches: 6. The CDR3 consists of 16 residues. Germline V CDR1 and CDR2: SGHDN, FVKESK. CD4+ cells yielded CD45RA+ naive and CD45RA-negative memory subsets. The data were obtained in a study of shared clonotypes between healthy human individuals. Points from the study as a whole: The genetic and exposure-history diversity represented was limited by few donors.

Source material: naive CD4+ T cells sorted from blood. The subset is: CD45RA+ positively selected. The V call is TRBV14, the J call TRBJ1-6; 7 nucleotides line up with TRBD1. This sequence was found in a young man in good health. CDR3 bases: TGTGCCAGCAGCCAAGCCGACAGGGCCTTTAATTCACCCCTCCACTTT. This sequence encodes CASSQADRAFNSPLHF.